The rows below give T cell receptor beta chains drawn from one sample of a study of regulatory T cells in long-lasting Graves disease. In TCRdb, the multiplex PCR reads were re-called with MiXCR into one record per CDR3 protein. The table lists roughly 400,000 distinct CDR3 sequences, around 20% of them singletons. The sample consisted of peripheral blood mononuclear cells (PBMCs), taken when the disease was refractory, from a patient treated with antithyroid drugs. The receptors were gathered from a female donor with Graves disease. Each CDR3 is given with its conserved first and last residue. The D gene is left open where the match is weak. Size is omitted from some rows. Given values are once, few, many or a class for expanded clones.

TRBV20-1	-	TRBD1	TRBJ1-6	CSARPQMSIGTGGSHYNSPLHF	TGCAGTGCTAGACCTCAGATGTCGATTGGAACAGGGGGCTCCCACTATAATTCACCCCTCCACTTT
TRBV18	-	-	TRBJ2-5	CASSPTQGGKETQYF	TGTGCCAGCTCACCAACTCAGGGGGGAAAAGAGACCCAGTACTTC
TRBV7-2	many	TRBD1	TRBJ2-7	CASSLEVGQGNEQYF	TGTGCCAGCAGCTTAGAGGTGGGACAGGGGAACGAGCAGTACTTC
TRBV9	-	-	TRBJ2-7	CASSVSQRGHEQYF	TGTGCCAGCAGCGTGAGTCAGCGAGGGCACGAGCAGTACTTC
TRBV7-2	-	-	TRBJ2-2	CASSPLAGPTGELFF	TGTGCCAGCAGCCCTCTTGCGGGACCCACCGGGGAGCTGTTTTTT
TRBV19	-	-	TRBJ2-7	CASSIEGGGQPYEQYF	TGTGCCAGTAGTATAGAAGGCGGGGGACAACCCTACGAGCAGTACTTC
TRBV29-1	few	-	TRBJ1-2	CSVEDKGQYGYTF	TGCAGCGTTGAAGATAAAGGACAGTATGGCTACACCTTC
TRBV20-1	-	-	TRBJ1-1	CSARRMLATEAFF	TGCAGTGCTAGAAGGATGTTAGCCACTGAAGCTTTCTTT
TRBV7-9	many	-	TRBJ2-5	CASSLSGQETQYF	TGTGCCAGCAGCTTGTCAGGCCAAGAGACCCAGTACTTC
TRBV14	few	-	TRBJ2-6	CASSQADSTRYGANVLTF	TGTGCCAGCAGCCAAGCCGACAGCACAAGGTACGGGGCCAACGTCCTGACTTTC
TRBV20-1	many	-	TRBJ1-1	CSARSGSKNTEAFF	TGCAGTGCTAGGAGCGGCAGCAAGAACACTGAAGCTTTCTTT
TRBV7-6	-	-	TRBJ2-7	CASSPEDGYEQYF	TGTGCCAGCAGCCCAGAGGACGGGTACGAGCAGTACTTC
TRBV12-3/TRBV12-4	once	TRBD2	TRBJ2-2	CASRLAKNTGELFF	TGTGCCAGCAGACTAGCGAAGAACACCGGGGAGCTGTTTTTT
TRBV7-8	few	-	TRBJ2-2	CASSLPKGLTPNTGELFF	TGTGCCAGCAGCTTACCCAAAGGTCTCACACCGAACACCGGGGAGCTGTTTTTT
TRBV30	many	-	TRBJ1-6	CAWSVGHGAHNSPLHF	TGTGCCTGGAGTGTAGGACACGGCGCCCATAATTCACCCCTCCACTTT
TRBV2	many	-	TRBJ1-6	CASGDSLSYNSPLHF	TGTGCCAGCGGGGACTCCTTATCCTATAATTCACCCCTCCACTTT
TRBV9	few	-	TRBJ2-2	CASSVSGAWQGMGTGELFF	TGTGCCAGCAGCGTATCCGGGGCTTGGCAGGGAATGGGCACCGGGGAGCTGTTTTTT
TRBV20-1	-	-	TRBJ1-6	CSAPRAEGSYNSPLHF	TGCAGTGCGCCCCGGGCAGAGGGCTCCTATAATTCACCCCTCCACTTT
TRBV5-1	-	TRBD2	TRBJ2-2	CASSLALGLAGRTDTGELFF	TGCGCCAGCAGCTTGGCCCTGGGACTAGCGGGGAGGACGGACACCGGGGAGCTGTTTTTT
TRBV20-1	few	-	TRBJ2-2	CSARAAGRTGELFF	TGCAGTGCTAGAGCGGCAGGGAGGACCGGGGAGCTGTTTTTT
TRBV24-1	-	-	TRBJ2-7	CATSDDYEQYF	TGTGCCACCAGTGACGATTACGAGCAGTACTTC
TRBV6-2/TRBV6-3	few	-	TRBJ1-5	CASSYGKTRNQPQHF	TGTGCCAGCAGTTACGGAAAAACCCGCAATCAGCCCCAGCATTTT
TRBV4-3	-	-	TRBJ2-7	CASSQEAHVPYEQYF	TGCGCCAGCAGCCAAGAAGCGCATGTCCCCTACGAGCAGTACTTC
TRBV7-9	-	-	TRBJ2-7	CASSSSGLHEQYF	TGTGCCAGCAGCTCTTCGGGACTGCACGAGCAGTACTTC
TRBV6-5	-	-	TRBJ2-7	CASSYSGHPSYEQYF	TGTGCCAGCAGTTACTCAGGACATCCCTCCTACGAGCAGTACTTC
TRBV7-2	few	-	TRBJ2-3	CASSLLEEGTDTQYF	TGTGCCAGCAGCTTATTGGAGGAAGGCACAGATACGCAGTATTTT
TRBV20-1	few	TRBD2	TRBJ2-7	CSASVLSGRVGKQYF	TGCAGTGCTAGTGTACTAAGCGGGAGGGTGGGTAAGCAGTACTTC
TRBV27	many	TRBD1	TRBJ2-2	CASSPRQGGTGELFF	TGTGCCAGCAGTCCCAGACAGGGCGGCACCGGGGAGCTGTTTTTT
TRBV11-2	many	-	TRBJ2-7	CASSSLDEQYF	TGTGCCAGCAGCTCCTTAGACGAGCAGTACTTC
TRBV24-1	-	TRBD2	TRBJ2-7	CATSDLRVGSGSLNEQYF	TGTGCCACCAGTGATTTACGGGTGGGTAGCGGGAGTCTTAACGAGCAGTACTTC
TRBV28	few	TRBD1	TRBJ2-7	CANARQGHYEQYF	TGTGCCAACGCCCGACAGGGACACTACGAGCAGTACTTC
TRBV3-1	many	-	TRBJ2-5	CASRSTSQKTQYF	TGTGCCAGCAGATCGACTAGTCAGAAGACCCAGTACTTC
TRBV3-1	few	TRBD1	TRBJ1-5	CASSLGGQGSNQPQHF	TGTGCCAGCAGCCTAGGGGGACAGGGGAGCAATCAGCCCCAGCATTTT
TRBV20-1	few	TRBD1	TRBJ1-1	CSARETGDSTEAFF	TGCAGTGCTAGAGAGACAGGGGATTCCACTGAAGCTTTCTTT
TRBV19	-	-	TRBJ1-1	CASRRGDMNTEAFF	TGTGCCAGTAGGAGGGGTGACATGAACACTGAAGCTTTCTTT
TRBV28	many	-	TRBJ1-1	CASSLSRASEAFF	TGTGCCAGCAGTTTATCCAGGGCCTCCGAAGCTTTCTTT
TRBV4-1	few	TRBD2	TRBJ2-2	CASSQGLLGLAGAGELFF	TGTGCCAGCAGCCAAGGATTATTGGGACTAGCGGGAGCCGGGGAGCTGTTTTTT
TRBV9	-	TRBD2	TRBJ2-3	CASSPAAGGPKDTQYF	TGTGCCAGCAGCCCTGCGGCGGGAGGGCCCAAAGATACGCAGTATTTT
TRBV30	-	-	TRBJ2-3	CAWSGGLGDTQYF	TGTGCCTGGAGTGGGGGCCTAGGGGATACGCAGTATTTT
TRBV18	-	-	TRBJ1-1	CASSPREGAGTEAFF	TGTGCCAGCTCACCGCGGGAGGGAGCGGGGACTGAAGCTTTCTTT
TRBV19	-	TRBD1	TRBJ1-5	CASRQQGGNQPQHF	TGTGCCAGTAGGCAACAGGGGGGCAATCAGCCCCAGCATTTT
TRBV6-4	-	-	TRBJ1-1	CTSSLGAGTEAFF	TGTACCAGCAGCTTGGGGGCGGGCACTGAAGCTTTCTTT
TRBV6-5	many	TRBD1	TRBJ2-7	CASSYSGTGAAYEQYF	TGTGCCAGCAGTTACTCGGGGACAGGGGCGGCCTACGAGCAGTACTTC
TRBV4-2	-	-	TRBJ1-2	CASSQVTDTNYGYTF	TGTGCCAGCAGCCAAGTGACAGATACTAACTATGGCTACACCTTC
TRBV19	-	-	TRBJ2-6	CASSRVDGANALTF	TGTGCCAGTTCGAGGGTTGATGGGGCCAACGCCCTGACTTTC